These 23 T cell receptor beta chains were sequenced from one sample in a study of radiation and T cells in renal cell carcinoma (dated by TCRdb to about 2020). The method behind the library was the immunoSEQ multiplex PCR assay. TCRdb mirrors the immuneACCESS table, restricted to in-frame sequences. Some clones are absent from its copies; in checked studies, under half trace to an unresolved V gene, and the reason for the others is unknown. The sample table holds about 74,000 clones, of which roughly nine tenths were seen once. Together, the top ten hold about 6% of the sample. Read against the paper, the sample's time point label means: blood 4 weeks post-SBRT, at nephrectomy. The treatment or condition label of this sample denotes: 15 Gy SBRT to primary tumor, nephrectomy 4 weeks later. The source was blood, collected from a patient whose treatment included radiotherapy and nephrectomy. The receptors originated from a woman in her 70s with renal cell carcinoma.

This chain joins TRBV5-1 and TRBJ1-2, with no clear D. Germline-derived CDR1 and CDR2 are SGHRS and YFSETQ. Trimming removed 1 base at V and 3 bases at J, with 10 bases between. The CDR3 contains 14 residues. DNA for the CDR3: TGCGCCAGCAGCTTGTGGCAGGATGACTATGGCTACACCTTC. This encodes CASSLWQDDYGYTF.

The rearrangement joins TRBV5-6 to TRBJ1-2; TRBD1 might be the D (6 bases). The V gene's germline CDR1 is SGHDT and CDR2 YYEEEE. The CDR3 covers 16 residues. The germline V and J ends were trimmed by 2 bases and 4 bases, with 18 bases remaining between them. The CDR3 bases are TGTGCCAGCAGCTTAAGGGGGTCCCCCTGGGGCTATGGCTACACCTTC. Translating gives CASSLRGSPWGYGYTF.

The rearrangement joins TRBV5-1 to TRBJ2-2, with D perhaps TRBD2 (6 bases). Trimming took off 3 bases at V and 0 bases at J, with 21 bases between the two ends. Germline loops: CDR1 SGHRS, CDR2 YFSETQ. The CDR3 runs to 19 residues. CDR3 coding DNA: TGCGCCAGCAGCTGGGGACTTTGGACGGGGACCACGAACACCGGGGAGCTGTTTTTT. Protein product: CASSWGLWTGTTNTGELFF. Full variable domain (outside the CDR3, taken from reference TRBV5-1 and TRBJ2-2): KAGVTQTPRYLIKTRGQQVTLSCSPISGHRSVSWYQQTPGQGLQFLFEYFSETQRNKGNFPGRFSGRQFSNSRSEMNVSTLELGDSALYLCASSWGLWTGTTNTGELFFGEGSRLTVL.

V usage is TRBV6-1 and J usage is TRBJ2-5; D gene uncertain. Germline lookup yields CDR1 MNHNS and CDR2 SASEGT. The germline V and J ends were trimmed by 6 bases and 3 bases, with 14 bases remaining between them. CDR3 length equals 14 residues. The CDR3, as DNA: TGTGCCAGCAGGACCAGACGACTTGAAGAGACCCAGTACTTC. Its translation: CASRTRRLEETQYF.

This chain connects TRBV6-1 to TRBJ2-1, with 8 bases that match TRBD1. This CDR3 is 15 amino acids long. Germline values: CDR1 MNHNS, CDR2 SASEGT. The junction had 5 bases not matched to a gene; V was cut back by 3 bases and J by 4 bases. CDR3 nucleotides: TGTGCCAGCAGTGACGGGACAGGTACATACAATGAGCAGTTCTTC. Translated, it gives CASSDGTGTYNEQFF.

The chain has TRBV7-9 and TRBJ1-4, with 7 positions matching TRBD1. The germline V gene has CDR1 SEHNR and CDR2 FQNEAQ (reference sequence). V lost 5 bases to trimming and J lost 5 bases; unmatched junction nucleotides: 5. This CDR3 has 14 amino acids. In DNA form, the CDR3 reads TGTGCCAGCAGCCGAGACAGGGCAAATGAAAAACTGTTTTTT. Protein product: CASSRDRANEKLFF.

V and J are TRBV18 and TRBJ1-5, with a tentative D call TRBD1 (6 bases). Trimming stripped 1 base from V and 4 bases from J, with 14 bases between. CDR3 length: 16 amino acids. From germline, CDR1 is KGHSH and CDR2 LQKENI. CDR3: CASSPQGGGGNQPQHF. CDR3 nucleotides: TGTGCCAGCTCACCACAGGGGGGCGGAGGGAATCAGCCCCAGCATTTT. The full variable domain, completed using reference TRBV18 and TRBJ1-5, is NAGVMQNPRHLVRRRGQEARLRCSPMKGHSHVYWYRQLPEEGLKFMVYLQKENIIDESGMPKERFSAEFPKEGPSILRIQQVVRGDSAAYFCASSPQGGGGNQPQHFGDGTRLSIL.

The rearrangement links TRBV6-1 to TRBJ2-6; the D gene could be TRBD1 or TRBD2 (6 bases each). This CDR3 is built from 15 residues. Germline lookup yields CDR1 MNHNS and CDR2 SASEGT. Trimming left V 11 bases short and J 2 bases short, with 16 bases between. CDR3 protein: CAGRPGEAGANVLTF. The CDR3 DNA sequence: TGTGCCGGCCGACCAGGGGAGGCTGGGGCCAACGTCCTGACTTTC.

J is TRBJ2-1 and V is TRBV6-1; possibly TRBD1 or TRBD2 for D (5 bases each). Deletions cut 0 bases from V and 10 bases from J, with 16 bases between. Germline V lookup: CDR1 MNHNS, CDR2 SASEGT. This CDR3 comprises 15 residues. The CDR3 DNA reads TGTGCCAGCAGTGAAGCGCTTCTGAGGGGCGGCGAGCAGTTCTTC. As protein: CASSEALLRGGEQFF.

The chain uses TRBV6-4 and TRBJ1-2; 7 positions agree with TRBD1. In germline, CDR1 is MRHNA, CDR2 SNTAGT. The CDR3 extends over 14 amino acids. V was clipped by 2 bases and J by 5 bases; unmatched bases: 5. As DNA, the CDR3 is TGTGCCAGCAGTGACCAGGGGGTTGGATATGGCTACACCTTC. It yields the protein CASSDQGVGYGYTF.

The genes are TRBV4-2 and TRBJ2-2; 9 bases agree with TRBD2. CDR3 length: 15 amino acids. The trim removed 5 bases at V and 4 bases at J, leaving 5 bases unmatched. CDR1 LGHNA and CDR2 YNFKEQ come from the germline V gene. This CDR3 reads CASSESGGFTGELFF. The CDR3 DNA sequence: TGTGCCAGCAGCGAAAGCGGGGGGTTCACCGGGGAGCTGTTTTTT.

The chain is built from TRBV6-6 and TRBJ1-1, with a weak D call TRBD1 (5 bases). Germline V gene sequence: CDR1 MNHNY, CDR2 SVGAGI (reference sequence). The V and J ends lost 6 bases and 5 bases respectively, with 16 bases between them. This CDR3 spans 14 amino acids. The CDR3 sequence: CASRASGARTEAFF. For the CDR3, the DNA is TGTGCCAGCAGAGCCTCCGGGGCGCGGACTGAAGCTTTCTTT.

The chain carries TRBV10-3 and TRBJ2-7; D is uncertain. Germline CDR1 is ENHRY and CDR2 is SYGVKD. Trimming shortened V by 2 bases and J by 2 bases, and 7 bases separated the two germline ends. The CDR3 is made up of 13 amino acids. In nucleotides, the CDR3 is TGTGCCATCAGTGAGCGCAACACCTACGAGCAGTACTTC. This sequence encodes CAISERNTYEQYF.

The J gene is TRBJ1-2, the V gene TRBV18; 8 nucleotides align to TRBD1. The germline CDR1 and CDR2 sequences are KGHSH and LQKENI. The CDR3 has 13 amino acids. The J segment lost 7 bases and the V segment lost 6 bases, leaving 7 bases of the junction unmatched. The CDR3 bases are TGTGCCAGCTCGGAGGACAGGGCCAGTGGCTACACCTTC. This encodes CASSEDRASGYTF.

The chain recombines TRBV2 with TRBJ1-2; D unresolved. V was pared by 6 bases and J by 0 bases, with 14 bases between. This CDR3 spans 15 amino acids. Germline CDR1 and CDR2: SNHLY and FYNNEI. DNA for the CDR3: TGTGCCAGCAGGAGGAAGGAGGGCTCTAACTATGGCTACACCTTC. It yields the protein CASRRKEGSNYGYTF.

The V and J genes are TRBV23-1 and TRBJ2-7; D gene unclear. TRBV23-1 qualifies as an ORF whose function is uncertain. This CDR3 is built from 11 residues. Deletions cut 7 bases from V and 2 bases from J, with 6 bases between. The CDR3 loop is CASTVAYEQYF. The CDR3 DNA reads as TGCGCCAGCACCGTCGCCTACGAGCAGTACTTC.

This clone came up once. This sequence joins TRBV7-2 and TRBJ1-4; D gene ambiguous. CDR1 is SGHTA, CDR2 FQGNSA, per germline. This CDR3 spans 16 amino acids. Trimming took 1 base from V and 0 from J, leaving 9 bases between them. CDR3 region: CASSLVGFATNEKLFF. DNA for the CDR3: TGTGCCAGCAGCTTAGTAGGTTTCGCAACTAATGAAAAACTGTTTTTT.

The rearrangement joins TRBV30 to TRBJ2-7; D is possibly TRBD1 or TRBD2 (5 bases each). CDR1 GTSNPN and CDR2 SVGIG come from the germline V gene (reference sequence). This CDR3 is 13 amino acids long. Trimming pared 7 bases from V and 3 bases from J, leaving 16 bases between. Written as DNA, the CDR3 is TGTGCCTCACACGGGGTAAGGGGCTACGAGCAGTACTTC. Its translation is CASHGVRGYEQYF. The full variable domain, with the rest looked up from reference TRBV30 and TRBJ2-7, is SQTIHQWPATLVQPVGSPLSLECTVEGTSNPNLYWYRQAAGRGLQLLFYSVGIGQISSEVPQNLSASRPQDRQFILSSKKLLLSDSGFYLCASHGVRGYEQYFGPGTRLTVT.

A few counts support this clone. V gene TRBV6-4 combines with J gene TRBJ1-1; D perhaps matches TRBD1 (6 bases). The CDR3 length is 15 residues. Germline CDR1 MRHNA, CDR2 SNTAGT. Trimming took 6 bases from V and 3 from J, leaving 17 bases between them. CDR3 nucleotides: TGTGCCAGCAGCCATTTAGGGGGGAGCGACACTGAAGCTTTCTTT. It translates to CASSHLGGSDTEAFF.

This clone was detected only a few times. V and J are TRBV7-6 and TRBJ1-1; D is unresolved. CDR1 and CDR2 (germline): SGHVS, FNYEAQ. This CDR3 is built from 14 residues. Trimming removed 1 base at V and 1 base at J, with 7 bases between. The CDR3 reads CASSLGTSNTEAFF. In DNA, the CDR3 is TGTGCCAGCAGCTTAGGCACATCGAACACTGAAGCTTTCTTT.

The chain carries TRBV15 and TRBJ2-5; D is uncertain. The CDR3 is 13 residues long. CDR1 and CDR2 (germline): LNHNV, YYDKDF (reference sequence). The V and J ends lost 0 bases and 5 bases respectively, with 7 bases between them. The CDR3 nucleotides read TGTGCCACCAGCAGAGATGGGGTGGAGACCCAGTACTTC. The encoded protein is CATSRDGVETQYF.

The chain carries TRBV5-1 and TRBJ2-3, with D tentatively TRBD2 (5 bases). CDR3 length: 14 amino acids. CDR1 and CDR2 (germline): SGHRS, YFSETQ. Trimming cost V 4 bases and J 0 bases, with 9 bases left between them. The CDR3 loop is CASSQTTSTDTQYF. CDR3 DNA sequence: TGCGCCAGCAGCCAGACTACCAGCACAGATACGCAGTATTTT.

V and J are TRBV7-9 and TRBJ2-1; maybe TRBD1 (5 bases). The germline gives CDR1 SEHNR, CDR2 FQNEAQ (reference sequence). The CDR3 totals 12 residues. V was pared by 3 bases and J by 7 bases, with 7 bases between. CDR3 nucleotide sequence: TGTGCCAGCAGCTTTTCAGGGAATGAGCAGTTCTTC. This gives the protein CASSFSGNEQFF.